These 11 T cell receptor beta chains came from one sample sequenced in a study of type 1 and type 2 diabetes patients. Amplification started from genomic DNA. The TCR beta CDR3 region was amplified using 30 forward and 13 reverse primers. TCRdb re-called the multiplex PCR reads through MiXCR, storing one row per CDR3 protein. The sample includes about 250,000 distinct CDR3 sequences, approximately 45% of them seen just once. What was sequenced was peripheral blood mononuclear cells (PBMCs). These receptors originate from a man in his late teens or twenties with type 2 diabetes.

The rearrangement uses TRBV30 and TRBJ2-3; 13 bases match TRBD2. V lost 2 bases, J lost 2 bases, and 4 bases stayed unmatched. The length of the CDR3 is 16 residues. Germline CDR1 GTSNPN, CDR2 SVGIG (reference sequence). The CDR3 sequence: CAWSRGLAGPTDTQYF. As DNA, the CDR3 is TGTGCCTGGAGTAGGGGACTAGCGGGACCCACAGATACGCAGTATTTT.

This chain connects TRBV4-3 to TRBJ2-7; D gene uncertain. V lost 0 bases and J lost 4, with 13 bases in between. CDR1 is LGHNA and CDR2 is YSLEER in the germline V gene. There are 15 residues in the CDR3. The CDR3: CASSQEIGSNYEQYF. The CDR3 DNA sequence: TGCGCCAGCAGCCAAGAGATAGGGTCTAATTACGAGCAGTACTTC.

The genes are TRBV5-1 and TRBJ2-1; D uncertain. Looked up from germline, CDR1 is SGHRS and CDR2 is YFSETQ. The V gene lost 7 bases and the J gene lost 5 bases, with 13 bases spanning the gap. The CDR3 is 13 amino acids. CDR3 in DNA: TGCGCCAGCCGGTCAAGGGTCGACAATGAGCAGTTCTTC. It encodes CASRSRVDNEQFF. Full variable domain (outside the CDR3, taken from reference TRBV5-1 and TRBJ2-1): KAGVTQTPRYLIKTRGQQVTLSCSPISGHRSVSWYQQTPGQGLQFLFEYFSETQRNKGNFPGRFSGRQFSNSRSEMNVSTLELGDSALYLCASRSRVDNEQFFGPGTRLTVL.

The chain uses TRBV13 and TRBJ1-6; D call uncertain. Germline V gene data show CDR1 as PRHDT and CDR2 as FYEKMQ (reference sequence). With 0 bases removed from V and 3 bases from J, the gap between germline ends came to 6 bases. CDR3 size: 15 residues. The CDR3 loop is CASSLGVGYNSPLHF. The CDR3 DNA follows: TGTGCCAGCAGCTTAGGGGTGGGCTATAATTCACCCCTCCACTTT.

Comments on this clonotype: At one boundary the junction diverges from the germline segment, which might be a read error. Here the CDR3 reads CANSESNAGAQETQYF. The CDR3, as DNA: TGCGCCAACAGTGAGTCGAATGCGGGGGCTCAAGAGACCCAGTACTTC. This rearrangement joins TRBV10-1 to TRBJ2-5, with D possibly being TRBD2 (7 bases). The CDR3 is made up of 16 amino acids. CDR1 and CDR2 from the germline V gene are WNHNN and SYGVQD (reference sequence).

The chain joins TRBV7-2 to TRBJ1-2; TRBD1 aligns across 7 bases. The CDR3 loop spans 13 amino acids. From germline, CDR1 is SGHTA and CDR2 FQGNSA. V trimming: 3 bases; J trimming: 7 bases; junction bases outside the gene matches: 5. CDR3 coding DNA: TGTGCCAGCAGCTTGGACAGGAGGTTTGGCTACACCTTC. Translation gives CASSLDRRFGYTF.

This clonotype has a handful of counts. The V call is TRBV4-1, the J call TRBJ2-7; D remains ambiguous. The end of the DNA is better explained by TRBJ2-1, so the J call may be wrong. The CDR3 covers 12 residues. Germline V gene lookup returns CDR1 MGHRA and CDR2 YSYEKL. The CDR3 protein is CASSPGDNEQFF. CDR3 sequence (DNA): TGCGCCAGCAGCCCCGGAGACAATGAGCAGTTCTTC.

This chain links TRBV13 with TRBJ2-7; D is ambiguous. Germline-derived CDR1 and CDR2 are PRHDT and FYEKMQ (reference sequence). Trimming removed 2 bases from V and 4 bases from J, with 9 bases in between. The CDR3 length is 13 residues. The CDR3 region has the DNA TGTGCCAGCAGCTTAACTCCGTGGTACGAGCAGTACTTC. Translated: CASSLTPWYEQYF.

This chain uses TRBV7-2 with TRBJ1-2; D call uncertain. Germline V gene lookup returns CDR1 SGHTA and CDR2 FQGNSA. The CDR3 length is 13 residues. Trimming pared 1 base from V and 3 bases from J, leaving 6 bases between. The CDR3 here is CASSLGRHYGYTF. The CDR3 region has the DNA TGTGCCAGCAGCTTAGGTAGACACTATGGCTACACCTTC.

The rearrangement links TRBV9 to TRBJ2-7; unclear D gene. V gave up 2 bases and J gave up 6 bases, with 9 bases separating them. In germline, CDR1 is SGDLS, CDR2 YYNGEE. The CDR3 contains 12 residues. CDR3 DNA: TGTGCCAGCAGCGTGACTTCGGGCGAGCAGTACTTC. Translation: CASSVTSGEQYF.

This clonotype appeared a few times. V usage is TRBV24-1 and J usage is TRBJ1-5, with D hard to call. CDR1 is KGHDR and CDR2 is SFDVKD in the germline V gene. The V end lost 5 bases, the J end lost 4 bases, and 8 bases lay between the germline ends. This CDR3 is 13 amino acids long. The CDR3 DNA reads TGTGCCACCAGTGGACCTTTGAATCAGCCCCAGCATTTT. It codes for CATSGPLNQPQHF.